This section outlines one TCR beta chain sequence together with its context. No cognate antigen has been identified for it. Base qualities are missing; no much larger clone stands one base away. Sequencing was carried out with an Illumina HiSeq 1500. In-frame beta chains were kept once TCRdb had trimmed the public reads at Q25 with fastp and called clones with MiXCR. Each record represents a unique CDR3 protein, reported with the most common genes and DNA among its rows. The sample has 250,000 or so distinct CDR3 sequences on record, 10% to 15% of them singletons. Roughly 1.7% of the sample goes to the ten largest clones. The source of the sample is a study of T cell repertoires in cytomegalovirus infection (dated by TCRdb to between 2017 and 2020). Regarding the research as a whole: Donor HLA type was relevant to the analysis, because carriage of CMV infection together with the matching HLA type was indicated by public TCR beta signatures. Results and caveats for the whole study, not just this receptor: Carriers of CMV infection plus the relevant HLA type were discriminated by the cumulative frequency of public TCR beta family members in the study cohort and in an independent roughly 370-donor cohort. In the ex vivo response, HLA-C-restricted CMV-specific TCR beta clonotypes were dominant, and in two of eight donors the single most frequent clonotype came from this HLA-C-restricted group.

The sequencing input was PBMCs. The origin of this receptor is a human donor in good health (CMV status not recorded). Some clones in this sample may be carry-over from other donors' samples.

This receptor carries the CDR3 CASSQRRVNTEAFF. The nucleotide sequence is TGTGCCAGCAGCCAACGCAGGGTGAACACTGAAGCTTTCTTT. The receptor chain draws on TRBV3-1 and TRBJ1-1; tentative D gene TRBD1, with 5 bases matching. The CDR3 sequence holds 14 residues, the cysteine and phenylalanine included. The DNA shown is the 42-base CDR3, in frame from base 1. The junction carries 7 bases between V and J, which are trimmed by 2 bases and 0 bases respectively. Taken from the germline V gene (reference sequence), the CDR1 and CDR2 loops are LGHDT and YNNKEL.